Sequencing of this T cell receptor beta chain was carried out in a study of blood T cell repertoires in COVID-19. As for the study in general: Sites across the United States, Italy and Spain contributed samples from acute and convalescent COVID-19. T cells, B-cell-depleted T cells, or PBMCs supplied cDNA or gDNA.

V was clipped by 2 bases and J by 5 bases, with 12 bases between them. The CDR3 is 15 amino acids. CDR1 SEHNR and CDR2 FQNEAQ come from the germline V gene (reference sequence). This clone occurred a few times. Authors' analysis steps: Reference gene primers were amplified, and this amplification served to estimate nucleated cell counts. The method was immunoSEQ multiplex PCR; TCRdb's version includes in-frame clones alone and lacks a portion of them. That table gives V, J and clone size, and the DNA gave D and trimming. The data hold hundreds of thousands of clones, with roughly 80% observed a single time.

The receptor was derived from an elderly woman with active or convalescent COVID-19. Sequenced material: peripheral blood. The chain has TRBV7-9 and TRBJ1-4; D unclear. For the CDR3, the DNA is TGTGCCAGCAGCTTATCGGAGGGTTTAAATGAAAAACTGTTTTTT. Encoded protein: CASSLSEGLNEKLFF.